The 7 T cell receptor beta chains reported below all come from one sample, sequenced in a study of T cell clonality in common variable immunodeficiency. Repertoires were generated with immunoSEQ multiplex PCR, while TCRdb's copy carries only in-frame clones and drops some. This sample comprises around 57,000 clones, none seen once only. Sequenced input: peripheral blood mononuclear cells. The receptor set was obtained from a person aged 18 to 75 in good health.

In its sample, this clone was seen many times. The read is 3 residues too short to cover the CDR3 end, so that end is filled in from the germline J gene. The rearrangement uses TRBV19 and TRBJ1-1; the D is unclear. The length of the CDR3 is 14 residues. V was clipped by 3 bases and J by 1 base, with 9 bases between them. Germline V gene data show CDR1 as LNHDA and CDR2 as SQIVND (reference sequence). Incomplete CDR3 DNA: TGTGCCAGTAGTATGGCGGTCCCGAACACTGAA. This encodes CASSMAVPNTE. The whole CDR3 sequence reads CASSMAVPNTEAFF.

This clone was seen a few times. The read terminates 3 residues ahead of where the CDR3 ends, so the germline J gene completes it. This rearrangement joins TRBV19 to TRBJ1-2; TRBD1 agrees at 9 bases. Germline assignment: CDR1 LNHDA and CDR2 SQIVND (reference sequence). This CDR3 is built from 15 residues. The CDR3 sequence: CASSIYRQGVDDYTF. CDR3 DNA, as far as it was read: TGTGCCAGTAGTATCTACCGACAGGGGGTAGACGAC.

This clone has ten or more counts. Read data end 3 residues before the CDR3 end; the end is taken from the germline J gene. The gene calls are TRBV29-1 and TRBJ1-1; D remains unclear. V gave up 0 bases and J gave up 2 bases, with 4 bases separating them. The CDR3 contains 12 residues. CDR1 is SQVTM and CDR2 is ANQGSEA in the germline V gene. Incomplete CDR3 DNA: TGCAGCGTTGAAGATCGTAACACTGAA. Translating gives CSVEDRNTE. The whole CDR3 is CSVEDRNTEAFF.

The table lists this clone with many counts. The read falls 3 residues short of the CDR3 end, and the missing part is taken from the germline J gene. The same CDR3 arises from other DNA sequences in this sample as well. The chain has TRBV6-1 and TRBJ2-5; a possible D gene is TRBD2 (6 bases). The germline gives CDR1 MNHNS, CDR2 SASEGT. V lost 3 bases and J 2 bases, leaving 16 bases between the germline ends. The CDR3 runs 16 residues. The CDR3 loop is CASSERVSRGQETQYF. The CDR3 bases that were read are TGTGCCAGCAGTGAGAGGGTGTCGCGGGGTCAAGAGACC.

This clone has a handful of counts. The observed sequence ends 3 residues before the CDR3 terminus, with the missing tail filled in from the germline J gene. This rearrangement joins TRBV2 to TRBJ2-1, with 14 bases that match TRBD2. Germline-derived CDR1 and CDR2 are SNHLY and FYNNEI. V was clipped by 6 bases and J by 1 base; unmatched bases: 5. The CDR3 length is 17 residues. CDR3 DNA, as far as it was read: TGTGCCAGCAGGGAGACTAGCGGGAGGGCGTCCTACAATGAG. Amino acid sequence: CASRETSGRASYNE. The CDR3 in its entirety is CASRETSGRASYNEQFF.

This clone was counted a few times. The CDR3 end lies 3 residues beyond the end of the read and is filled in from the germline J gene. The rearrangement joins TRBV2 to TRBJ2-5, with D possibly being TRBD2 (7 bases). Trimming stripped 5 bases from V and 7 bases from J, with 20 bases between. CDR3 length: 15 residues. Germline V gives CDR1 SNHLY, CDR2 FYNNEI. The sequenced part of the CDR3 DNA is TGTGCCAGCAGTCCCGAAGGGGGGGGGTGGCGGACC. This gives the protein CASSPEGGGWRT. From start to end, the CDR3 is CASSPEGGGWRTQYF.

This clone was counted many times. The CDR3 extends 3 residues past the end of the read, so its final part is completed from the germline J gene. This chain links TRBV7-9 with TRBJ1-1, with D tentatively TRBD1 (5 bases). Per the germline V gene, CDR1 is SEHNR and CDR2 is FQNEAQ (reference sequence). The CDR3 consists of 12 residues. V lost 5 bases and J lost 3, with 7 bases in between. The part of the CDR3 DNA that was read is TGTGCCAGCAGCCCGGGGGACACTGAA. This translates into CASSPGDTE. The CDR3 in its entirety is CASSPGDTEAFF.